This is a list of T cell receptor beta chains from one sample in a study of graft-versus-host responses after intestinal transplantation. Profiled with immunoSEQ multiplex PCR; TCRdb holds only in-frame clones, not every one. The table shows approximately 90,000 clones, with approximately 94% occurring only once. For these TCRs, the target antigens are not known. Sequencing used unstimulated CD8+ T cells sorted from spleen or lymph node cells, obtained before intestinal transplant. The receptors were gathered from a human donor who received an intestinal transplant. Each CDR3 is given without its conserved first and last residue. A D gene is named only where the DNA matches it firmly.

TRBV27	TRBJ2-3	-	ASSLVGDTQY
TRBV6-9	TRBJ1-4	-	ASSYQRSNEKLF
TRBV6-5	TRBJ1-1	TRBD1	ASSYVTGEKTEAF
TRBV27	TRBJ2-3	-	ASSSRGTDTQY
TRBV7-2	TRBJ2-7	-	ASSRIQGNEQY
TRBV30	TRBJ2-5	TRBD2	AWTLGGLAGPGETQY
TRBV7-6	TRBJ1-2	-	ASSLVGAYGYT
TRBV7-9	TRBJ2-5	-	ASSFPGLQETQY
TRBV10-3	TRBJ2-7	TRBD1	AITGQGDYEQY
TRBV27	TRBJ1-2	-	ASTPLPAVADGYT
TRBV7-9	TRBJ2-7	TRBD1	ASSPPGQGSGEQY